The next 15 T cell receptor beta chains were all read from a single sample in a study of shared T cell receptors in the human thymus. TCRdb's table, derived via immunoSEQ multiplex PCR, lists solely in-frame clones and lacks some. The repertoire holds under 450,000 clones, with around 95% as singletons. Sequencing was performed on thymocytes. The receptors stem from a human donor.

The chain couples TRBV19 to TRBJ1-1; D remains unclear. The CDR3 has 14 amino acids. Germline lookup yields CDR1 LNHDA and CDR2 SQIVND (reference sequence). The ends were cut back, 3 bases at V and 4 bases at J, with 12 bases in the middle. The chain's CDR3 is CASSIWEYGTEAFF. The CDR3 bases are TGTGCCAGTAGTATCTGGGAGTATGGCACTGAAGCTTTCTTT.

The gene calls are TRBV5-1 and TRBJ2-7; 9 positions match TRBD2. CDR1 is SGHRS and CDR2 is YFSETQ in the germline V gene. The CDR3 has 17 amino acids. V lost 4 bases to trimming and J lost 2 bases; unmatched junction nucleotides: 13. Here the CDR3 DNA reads TGCGCCAGCAGCCTGACTAGCGGAATCATTATTACCTACGAGCAGTACTTC. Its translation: CASSLTSGIIITYEQYF.

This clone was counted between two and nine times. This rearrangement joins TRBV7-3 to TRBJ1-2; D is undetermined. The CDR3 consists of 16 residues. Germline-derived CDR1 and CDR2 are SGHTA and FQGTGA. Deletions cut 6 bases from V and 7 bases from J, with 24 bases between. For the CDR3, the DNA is TGTGCCAGCAGGTGCGGGGAGACAAGGGCTAGTGGTGGCTACACCTTC. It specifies CASRCGETRASGGYTF.

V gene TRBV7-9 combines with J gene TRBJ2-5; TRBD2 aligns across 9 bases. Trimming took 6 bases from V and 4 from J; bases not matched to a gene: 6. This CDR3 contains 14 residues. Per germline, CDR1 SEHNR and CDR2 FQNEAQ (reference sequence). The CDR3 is CASRVAGEAETQYF. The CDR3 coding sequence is TGTGCCAGCAGAGTAGCGGGAGAGGCAGAGACCCAGTACTTC.

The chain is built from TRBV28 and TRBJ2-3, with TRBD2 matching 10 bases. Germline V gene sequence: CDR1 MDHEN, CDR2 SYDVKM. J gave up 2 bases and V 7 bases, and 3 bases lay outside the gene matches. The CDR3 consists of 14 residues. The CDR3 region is CASKGLAVTDTQYF. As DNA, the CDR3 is TGTGCCAGCAAAGGACTAGCGGTCACAGATACGCAGTATTTT.

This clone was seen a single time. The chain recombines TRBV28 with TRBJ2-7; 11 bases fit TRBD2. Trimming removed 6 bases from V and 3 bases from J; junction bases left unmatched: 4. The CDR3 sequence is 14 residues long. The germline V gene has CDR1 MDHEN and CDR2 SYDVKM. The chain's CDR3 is CASSGTSGIYEQYF. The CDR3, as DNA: TGTGCCAGCAGCGGGACTAGCGGAATCTACGAGCAGTACTTC. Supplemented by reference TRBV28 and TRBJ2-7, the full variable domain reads DVKVTQSSRYLVKRTGEKVFLECVQDMDHENMFWYRQDPGLGLRLIYFSYDVKMKEKGDIPEGYSVSREKKERFSLILESASTNQTSMYLCASSGTSGIYEQYFGPGTRLTVT.

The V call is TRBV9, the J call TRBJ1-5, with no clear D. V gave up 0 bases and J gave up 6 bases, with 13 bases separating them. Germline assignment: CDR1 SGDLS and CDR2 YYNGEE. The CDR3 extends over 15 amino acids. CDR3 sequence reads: CASSVGREPSQPQHF. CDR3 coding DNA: TGTGCCAGCAGCGTAGGGAGAGAACCTAGTCAGCCCCAGCATTTT.

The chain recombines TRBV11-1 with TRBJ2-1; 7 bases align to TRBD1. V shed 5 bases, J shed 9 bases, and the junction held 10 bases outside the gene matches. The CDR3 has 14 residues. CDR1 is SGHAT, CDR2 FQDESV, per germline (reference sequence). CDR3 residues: CASSRTGFGIEQFF. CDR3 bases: TGTGCCAGCAGCCGGACAGGTTTCGGGATTGAGCAGTTCTTC.

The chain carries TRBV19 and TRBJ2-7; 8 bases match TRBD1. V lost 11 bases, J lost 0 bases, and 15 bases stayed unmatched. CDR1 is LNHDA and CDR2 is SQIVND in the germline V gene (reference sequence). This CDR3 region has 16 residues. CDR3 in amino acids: CAAGPRGPLSSYEQYF. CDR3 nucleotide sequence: TGTGCCGCGGGACCCAGGGGGCCCCTAAGCTCCTACGAGCAGTACTTC.

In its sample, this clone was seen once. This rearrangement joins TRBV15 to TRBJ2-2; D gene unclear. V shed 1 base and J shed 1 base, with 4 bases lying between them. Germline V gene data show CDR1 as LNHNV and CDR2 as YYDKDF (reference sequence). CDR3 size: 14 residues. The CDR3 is CATSRGQNTGELFF. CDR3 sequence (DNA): TGTGCCACCAGCAGAGGCCAGAACACCGGGGAGCTGTTTTTT. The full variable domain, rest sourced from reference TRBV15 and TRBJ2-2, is DAMVIQNPRYQVTQFGKPVTLSCSQTLNHNVMYWYQQKSSQAPKLLFHYYDKDFNNEADTPDNFQSRRPNTSFCFLDIRSPGLGDTAMYLCATSRGQNTGELFFGEGSRLTVL.

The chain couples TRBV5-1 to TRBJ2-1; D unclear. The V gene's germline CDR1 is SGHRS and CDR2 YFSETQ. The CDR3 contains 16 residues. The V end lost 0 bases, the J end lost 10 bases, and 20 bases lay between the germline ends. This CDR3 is CASSLVFGSHLLEQFF. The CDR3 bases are TGCGCCAGCAGCTTGGTCTTTGGTAGTCACCTTTTGGAGCAGTTCTTC.

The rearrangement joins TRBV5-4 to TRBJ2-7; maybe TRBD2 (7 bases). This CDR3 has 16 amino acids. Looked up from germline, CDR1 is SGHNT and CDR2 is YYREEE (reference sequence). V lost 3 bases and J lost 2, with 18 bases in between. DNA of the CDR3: TGTGCCAGCAGCTCAAAAAGGGGGGGGAACACCTACGAGCAGTACTTC. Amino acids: CASSSKRGGNTYEQYF. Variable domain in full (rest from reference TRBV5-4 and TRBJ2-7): ETGVTQSPTHLIKTRGQQVTLRCSSQSGHNTVSWYQQALGQGPQFIFQYYREEENGRGNFPPRFSGLQFPNYSSELNVNALELDDSALYLCASSSKRGGNTYEQYFGPGTRLTVT.

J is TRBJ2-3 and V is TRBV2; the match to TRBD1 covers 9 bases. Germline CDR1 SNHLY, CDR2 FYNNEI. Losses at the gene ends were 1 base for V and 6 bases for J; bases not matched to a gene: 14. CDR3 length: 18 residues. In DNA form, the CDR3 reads TGTGCCAGCAGTGAAGATCGTACGGGACAGGGTGTTGGTGATACGCAGTATTTT. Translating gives CASSEDRTGQGVGDTQYF.

In nucleotides, the CDR3 is TGTGCCAGCAGCCCACGACAGGGGAGAAACTATGGCTACACCTTC. Residues: CASSPRQGRNYGYTF. The rearrangement links TRBV4-2 to TRBJ1-2; 8 bases agree with TRBD1. The CDR3 spans 15 residues. V was clipped by 4 bases and J by 2 bases; unmatched bases: 6. CDR1 and CDR2 from the germline V gene are LGHNA and YNFKEQ.

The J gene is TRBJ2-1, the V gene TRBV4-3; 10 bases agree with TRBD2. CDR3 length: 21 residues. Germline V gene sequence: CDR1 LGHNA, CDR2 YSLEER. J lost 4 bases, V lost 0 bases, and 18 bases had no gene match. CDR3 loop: CASSQDDVAGGPNGPYNEQFF. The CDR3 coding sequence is TGCGCCAGCAGCCAAGATGACGTAGCGGGAGGCCCGAACGGACCATACAATGAGCAGTTCTTC.